Shown below are 32 T cell receptor beta chains from a single sample sequenced in a study of cytomegalovirus exposure and HLA in healthy donors. The table came from immunoSEQ multiplex PCR; TCRdb's copy has only in-frame clones and leaves some out. Of some 320,000 clones in the sample, approximately 90% were seen once. Sequenced material: PBMCs. The receptor set was obtained from a woman aged 25 to 39 in good health and CMV-seropositive.

The chain recombines TRBV18 with TRBJ1-2; tentatively, D is TRBD1 (5 bases). The CDR3 runs 14 residues. V shed 3 bases and J shed 5 bases, with 13 bases lying between them. Per germline, CDR1 KGHSH and CDR2 LQKENI. In nucleotides, the CDR3 is TGTGCCAGCTCACCTGCAAGGGACCAGTATGGCTACACCTTC. Encoded protein: CASSPARDQYGYTF.

This chain connects TRBV19 to TRBJ1-5; D is possibly TRBD1 (5 bases). Between the trimmed V and J ends, which lost 7 bases and 3 bases, there was a span of 13 bases. The CDR3 extends over 14 amino acids. CDR1 is LNHDA and CDR2 is SQIVND in the germline V gene (reference sequence). CDR3 bases: TGTGCCAGTACCGATGGGGCTTACAATCAGCCCCAGCATTTT. Amino acids: CASTDGAYNQPQHF.

The V gene is TRBV6-1, the J gene TRBJ2-2; TRBD2 matches 8 bases. CDR3 size: 16 residues. Germline values: CDR1 MNHNS, CDR2 SASEGT. V trimming: 2 bases; J trimming: 6 bases; junction bases outside the gene matches: 8. The CDR3 nucleotides are TGTGCCAGCAGTGAACCGGGAGGGCCGAAGCCCGGGGAGCTGTTTTTT. Translated, it gives CASSEPGGPKPGELFF.

The CDR3 region is CASSDLWGQKRYNEQFF. The CDR3 bases are TGTGCCAGCAGTGACCTGTGGGGGCAAAAAAGATACAATGAGCAGTTCTTC. The chain combines TRBV6-1 with TRBJ2-1; weak D call: TRBD1 (6 bases). V was shortened by 3 bases and J by 4 bases, with 19 bases between the two germline ends. CDR1 and CDR2 (germline): MNHNS, SASEGT. CDR3 length: 17 residues.

The chain links TRBV28 to TRBJ1-4; a possible D gene is TRBD1 (6 bases). The CDR3 loop spans 11 amino acids. Trimming pared 11 bases from V and 7 bases from J, leaving 11 bases between. The V gene's germline CDR1 is MDHEN and CDR2 SYDVKM. The CDR3 nucleotides read TGTGCCTTCAGAGGGGGTGAAAAACTGTTTTTT. Protein sequence: CAFRGGEKLFF.

This chain links TRBV27 with TRBJ2-1; D is undetermined. The germline V and J ends were trimmed by 3 bases and 0 bases, with 9 bases remaining between them. Per the germline V gene, CDR1 is MNHEY and CDR2 is SMNVEV (reference sequence). This CDR3 region has 15 residues. The CDR3 is CASSLGSSSYNEQFF. DNA of the CDR3: TGTGCCAGCAGTTTGGGTAGCAGCTCCTACAATGAGCAGTTCTTC.

The V call is TRBV11-2, the J call TRBJ2-1, with TRBD1 matching over 9 bases. Germline V gene sequence: CDR1 SGHAT, CDR2 FQNNGV. The junction had 6 bases not matched to a gene; V was cut back by 3 bases and J by 9 bases. There are 14 residues in the CDR3. CDR3 residues: CASSFGTGSPEQFF. CDR3 bases: TGTGCCAGCAGCTTCGGGACAGGGTCCCCTGAGCAGTTCTTC.

This clone was recorded a few times. The V gene is TRBV10-1, the J gene TRBJ2-4; TRBD2 might be the D (7 bases). Trimming left V 7 bases short and J 7 bases short, with 20 bases between. The CDR3 extends over 15 amino acids. Germline CDR1 is WNHNN and CDR2 is SYGVQD (reference sequence). DNA for the CDR3: TGCGCCAGCATCGGAACGGAGGGAGGGGGGAACATTCAGTACTTC. Translating gives CASIGTEGGGNIQYF.

CDR3 sequence reads: CARRSDLKLETQYF. The CDR3 DNA follows: TGCGCCCGTCGTTCGGACTTAAAGTTAGAGACCCAGTACTTC. V is TRBV23-1 and J is TRBJ2-5; possible D gene TRBD2, 5 bases. TRBV23-1 is recorded as an ORF, its role being uncertain. Trimming left V 11 bases short and J 4 bases short, with 20 bases between. This CDR3 is 14 amino acids long.

Only one count was recorded for this clone. This chain joins TRBV7-3 and TRBJ2-1, with TRBD2 as a possible D gene (5 bases). V lost 4 bases and J lost 5, with 9 bases in between. The length of the CDR3 is 13 residues. In germline, CDR1 is SGHTA, CDR2 FQGTGA. DNA of the CDR3: TGTGCCAGCAGCTGGGGAGCCCACAATGAGCAGTTCTTC. Protein: CASSWGAHNEQFF.

The chain employs TRBV28 and TRBJ2-5; 7 bases map to TRBD1. CDR3 size: 14 residues. Germline CDR1 is MDHEN and CDR2 is SYDVKM. Unmatched junction bases numbered 4, after V lost 2 bases and J lost 4 bases. In nucleotides, the CDR3 is TGTGCCAGCAGTTTAGACAGGGTATTAGAGACCCAGTACTTC. Its protein product is CASSLDRVLETQYF. Variable domain in full (rest from reference TRBV28 and TRBJ2-5): DVKVTQSSRYLVKRTGEKVFLECVQDMDHENMFWYRQDPGLGLRLIYFSYDVKMKEKGDIPEGYSVSREKKERFSLILESASTNQTSMYLCASSLDRVLETQYFGPGTRLLVL.

J is TRBJ2-5 and V is TRBV30, with D tentatively TRBD1 or TRBD2 (5 bases each). Germline values: CDR1 GTSNPN, CDR2 SVGIG (reference sequence). This CDR3 region has 13 residues. The V end was cut by 4 bases, the J end by 1 base, with 10 bases between. CDR3 bases: TGTGCCTGGACCCGGGGACCCCAAGAGACCCAGTACTTC. Residues: CAWTRGPQETQYF.

V gene TRBV19 combines with J gene TRBJ1-5, with D unclear. Germline values: CDR1 LNHDA, CDR2 SQIVND (reference sequence). The CDR3 loop spans 12 amino acids. Trimming removed 7 bases from V and 2 bases from J, with 6 bases in between. CDR3 sequence reads: CASTPGNQPQHF. The CDR3 DNA reads as TGTGCCAGTACCCCAGGCAATCAGCCCCAGCATTTT.

The chain combines TRBV5-1 with TRBJ1-1; 11 positions match TRBD1. Germline V gene sequence: CDR1 SGHRS, CDR2 YFSETQ. The CDR3 has 16 residues. Unmatched junction bases numbered 8, after V lost 4 bases and J lost 3 bases. The CDR3 DNA follows: TGCGCCAGCAGCCCCTGGACAGGGGGCGTCGACACTGAAGCTTTCTTT. This translates into CASSPWTGGVDTEAFF.

In this sample, this clone turned up a few times. The chain couples TRBV14 to TRBJ2-7; a possible D gene is TRBD1 (6 bases). V shed 3 bases and J shed 0 bases, with 12 bases lying between them. The CDR3 spans 15 residues. Germline CDR1 and CDR2: SGHDN and FVKESK. The CDR3 DNA reads as TGTGCCAGCAGCCACACCCGGGACATCTCCTACGAGCAGTACTTC. Residues: CASSHTRDISYEQYF.

The chain combines TRBV7-2 with TRBJ1-1; maybe TRBD1 (6 bases). The CDR3 contains 14 residues. CDR1 SGHTA and CDR2 FQGNSA come from the germline V gene. Trimming took 5 bases from V and 5 from J, leaving 15 bases between them. DNA for the CDR3: TGTGCCAGCAGCATGAGGACAGTGGGGACTGAAGCTTTCTTT. This encodes CASSMRTVGTEAFF.

This clone was recorded once. This chain links TRBV11-1 with TRBJ2-1; TRBD1 matches at 7 bases. Germline-derived CDR1 and CDR2 are SGHAT and FQDESV (reference sequence). The CDR3 sequence is 15 residues long. V trimming: 1 base; J trimming: 1 base; junction bases outside the gene matches: 1. CDR3 bases: TGTGCCAGCAGCTTAGGACAGGGATCCTACAATGAGCAGTTCTTC. Translated: CASSLGQGSYNEQFF.

In its sample, this clone was seen a few times. The chain combines TRBV7-3 with TRBJ2-7; D perhaps matches TRBD1 (6 bases). Between the trimmed V and J ends, which lost 5 bases and 7 bases, there was a span of 12 bases. This CDR3 is built from 12 residues. Germline V gene sequence: CDR1 SGHTA, CDR2 FQGTGA. The chain's CDR3 is CASSPPTGEQYF. In DNA form, the CDR3 reads TGTGCCAGCAGCCCCCCGACAGGAGAGCAGTACTTC.

The chain uses TRBV6-6 and TRBJ2-7; TRBD1 matches at 8 bases. CDR3 length equals 13 residues. Germline V gene sequence: CDR1 MNHNY, CDR2 SVGAGI (reference sequence). The V and J ends lost 8 bases and 3 bases, in that order; junction bases with no gene match: 6. CDR3 amino acids: CASGRQGNYEQYF. CDR3 DNA: TGTGCCAGCGGGCGACAGGGGAACTACGAGCAGTACTTC.

V usage is TRBV5-8 and J usage is TRBJ1-6; the D gene is possibly TRBD1 (5 bases). This CDR3 is built from 14 residues. The V end lost 0 bases, the J end lost 10 bases, and 11 bases lay between the germline ends. Germline V gene sequence: CDR1 SGHTS, CDR2 YDEGEE. CDR3 sequence reads: CASSLVSAGSPLHF. The CDR3 DNA follows: TGTGCCAGCAGCTTGGTGTCGGCAGGGTCACCCCTCCACTTT.

V and J are TRBV5-1 and TRBJ1-4; D remains ambiguous. Germline-derived CDR1 and CDR2 are SGHRS and YFSETQ. Trimming left V 3 bases short and J 7 bases short, with 16 bases between. The CDR3 covers 15 residues. Written as DNA, the CDR3 is TGCGCCAGCAGCTCGGGTGACACGCAAGGTGAAAAACTGTTTTTT. This encodes CASSSGDTQGEKLFF.

The chain combines TRBV29-1 with TRBJ2-5, with a possible D match to TRBD2 (5 bases). This CDR3 comprises 14 residues. V lost 7 bases to trimming and J lost 0 bases, with 15 bases between them. The V gene's germline CDR1 is SQVTM and CDR2 ANQGSEA. The CDR3 here is CSAHTGGYQETQYF. Here the CDR3 DNA reads TGCAGCGCCCATACGGGCGGGTACCAAGAGACCCAGTACTTC.

The chain couples TRBV15 to TRBJ1-5; weak D call: TRBD1 (6 bases). Germline loops: CDR1 LNHNV, CDR2 YYDKDF (reference sequence). The CDR3 has 17 amino acids. Trimming pared 0 bases from V and 6 bases from J, leaving 18 bases between. CDR3 nucleotide sequence: TGTGCCACCAGCAGAGATCTCTCGGACAGAGGGGGTCAGCCCCAGCATTTT. It codes for CATSRDLSDRGGQPQHF.

The rearrangement links TRBV5-4 to TRBJ2-5, with D unresolved. Germline V CDR1 and CDR2: SGHNT, YYREEE (reference sequence). The CDR3 covers 14 residues. Trimming shortened V by 1 base and J by 4 bases, and 11 bases separated the two germline ends. CDR3 sequence: CASSLTAVGETQYF. CDR3 bases: TGTGCCAGCAGCTTGACAGCCGTAGGAGAGACCCAGTACTTC.

The chain is built from TRBV9 and TRBJ2-1; D is possibly TRBD2 (6 bases). The V and J ends lost 0 bases and 7 bases respectively, with 14 bases between them. CDR3 length equals 15 residues. Per the germline V gene, CDR1 is SGDLS and CDR2 is YYNGEE. CDR3 residues: CASSVAGSRRNEQFF. In nucleotides, the CDR3 is TGTGCCAGCAGCGTAGCCGGGAGTAGAAGGAATGAGCAGTTCTTC.

The chain couples TRBV7-9 to TRBJ2-5; unclear D gene. V gave up 2 bases and J gave up 7 bases, with 17 bases separating them. The CDR3 loop spans 15 amino acids. Germline V gene data show CDR1 as SEHNR and CDR2 as FQNEAQ (reference sequence). The CDR3 protein is CASSLSPLKGGTQYF. The CDR3 coding sequence is TGTGCCAGCAGCTTAAGTCCTCTCAAAGGCGGGACCCAGTACTTC.

The chain employs TRBV6-1 and TRBJ2-7; no clear D gene. The V end lost 2 bases, the J end lost 0 bases, and 5 bases lay between the germline ends. Germline V gene sequence: CDR1 MNHNS, CDR2 SASEGT. The CDR3 loop spans 13 amino acids. The CDR3 bases are TGTGCCAGCAGTGAAACGACCTCCTACGAGCAGTACTTC. This gives the protein CASSETTSYEQYF.

The V and J genes are TRBV2 and TRBJ2-2, with TRBD2 matching 13 bases. CDR3 length equals 16 residues. The J segment lost 2 bases and the V segment lost 7 bases, leaving 4 bases of the junction unmatched. Germline values: CDR1 SNHLY, CDR2 FYNNEI. The CDR3 sequence is CASTGLAGANTGELFF. In DNA form, the CDR3 reads TGTGCCAGCACCGGACTAGCGGGGGCCAACACCGGGGAGCTGTTTTTT.

This clone has only a few counts. This chain connects TRBV28 to TRBJ1-2; D is perhaps TRBD1 (6 bases). Trimming removed 5 bases at V and 5 bases at J, with 9 bases between. CDR1 and CDR2 from the germline V gene are MDHEN and SYDVKM. The CDR3 spans 12 residues. The CDR3 sequence: CASSKTGYGYTF. DNA of the CDR3: TGTGCCAGCAGTAAAACAGGGTATGGCTACACCTTC.

The V call is TRBV2, the J call TRBJ1-4, with 7 bases lining up with TRBD1. The CDR3 runs to 13 residues. Germline assignment: CDR1 SNHLY and CDR2 FYNNEI. J gave up 1 base and V 8 bases, and 1 base lay outside the gene matches. CDR3 sequence reads: CASYRGTNEKLFF. The CDR3 DNA reads as TGTGCCAGCTACAGGGGAACTAATGAAAAACTGTTTTTT.

V usage is TRBV15 and J usage is TRBJ2-6; D ambiguous. V lost 5 bases, J lost 0 bases, and 5 bases lay in between. The germline V gene has CDR1 LNHNV and CDR2 YYDKDF (reference sequence). The CDR3 covers 14 residues. This CDR3 reads CATSWDSGANVLTF. The CDR3, as DNA: TGTGCCACCAGCTGGGACTCTGGGGCCAACGTCCTGACTTTC.

The gene calls are TRBV2 and TRBJ1-2, with a possible D match to TRBD1 (6 bases). The germline V gene has CDR1 SNHLY and CDR2 FYNNEI. V was shortened by 1 base and J by 4 bases, with 10 bases between the two germline ends. The CDR3 length is 14 residues. As DNA, the CDR3 is TGTGCCAGCAGTGAAGAACGGGGGGCCTATGGCTACACCTTC. Translation: CASSEERGAYGYTF.